These T cell receptor beta chains were read from a single sample in a study of cytomegalovirus exposure and HLA in healthy donors. Clones were sequenced by immunoSEQ multiplex PCR, and TCRdb holds only the in-frame ones, with some missing. Listed are 95,000 to 150,000 clones; more than 0.9% falls within the top ten. The sequencing sample was made of PBMCs. These receptors came from a man aged 18 to 29 in good health and CMV-seronegative. The CDR3 runs from the conserved cysteine through the conserved F or W. Each record gives: V gene, CDR3 length, J gene, D gene, CDR3 DNA, CDR3 protein. D genes are given only for firm matches.

V gene: TRBV11-2
CDR3 length: 14
J gene: TRBJ1-4
D gene: TRBD1
CDR3 DNA: TGTGCCAGCAGCTTGGGACAGGGGAGCGAAAAACTGTTTTTT
CDR3 protein: CASSLGQGSEKLFF

V gene: TRBV6-1
CDR3 length: 13
J gene: TRBJ2-1
D gene: -
CDR3 DNA: TGTGCCAGCAGTGTGAGGTTTGGGAATGAGCAGTTCTTC
CDR3 protein: CASSVRFGNEQFF

V gene: TRBV4-1
CDR3 length: 13
J gene: TRBJ1-2
D gene: TRBD1
CDR3 DNA: TGCGCCAGCAGCCAACGACAGGGTTATGGCTACACCTTC
CDR3 protein: CASSQRQGYGYTF

V gene: TRBV18
CDR3 length: 14
J gene: TRBJ1-2
D gene: -
CDR3 DNA: TGTGCCAGCTCACCATCCAGGGGAAACTATGGCTACACCTTC
CDR3 protein: CASSPSRGNYGYTF

V gene: TRBV6-5
CDR3 length: 14
J gene: TRBJ1-5
D gene: -
CDR3 DNA: TGTGCCAGCAGTTACGACAGTAGCAATCAGCCCCAGCATTTT
CDR3 protein: CASSYDSSNQPQHF

V gene: TRBV20-1
CDR3 length: 11
J gene: TRBJ2-5
D gene: -
CDR3 DNA: TGCAGTGCTAGACTTAAAGAGACCCAGTACTTC
CDR3 protein: CSARLKETQYF

V gene: TRBV9
CDR3 length: 15
J gene: TRBJ2-7
D gene: TRBD2
CDR3 DNA: TGTGCCAGCAGCGTTGGAGCGGGGGGCGGGTACGAGCAGTACTTC
CDR3 protein: CASSVGAGGGYEQYF

V gene: TRBV30
CDR3 length: 12
J gene: TRBJ2-7
D gene: -
CDR3 DNA: TGTGCCTGGGAGGCAGGGGCCTACGAGCAGTACTTC
CDR3 protein: CAWEAGAYEQYF

V gene: TRBV5-1
CDR3 length: 14
J gene: TRBJ1-2
D gene: -
CDR3 DNA: TGCGCCAGCAGCTTGGCAGGTTTGAACTATGGCTACACCTTC
CDR3 protein: CASSLAGLNYGYTF

V gene: TRBV19
CDR3 length: 16
J gene: TRBJ1-5
D gene: TRBD1
CDR3 DNA: TGTGCCAGTAGTACAAGACAGGGGGGGGTTTCTCAGCCCCAGCATTTT
CDR3 protein: CASSTRQGGVSQPQHF

V gene: TRBV27
CDR3 length: 15
J gene: TRBJ1-4
D gene: TRBD1
CDR3 DNA: TGTGCCAGCAGTGCGCGGGACAGTACAACTGAAAAACTGTTTTTT
CDR3 protein: CASSARDSTTEKLFF

V gene: TRBV7-9
CDR3 length: 13
J gene: TRBJ2-5
D gene: -
CDR3 DNA: TGTGCCAGCACCGCCGGGACACGAGAGACCCAGTACTTC
CDR3 protein: CASTAGTRETQYF

V gene: TRBV4-1
CDR3 length: 15
J gene: TRBJ1-4
D gene: -
CDR3 DNA: TGCGCCAGCAGCCGTCAGAGGAATTTGAATGAAAAACTGTTTTTT
CDR3 protein: CASSRQRNLNEKLFF

V gene: TRBV2
CDR3 length: 15
J gene: TRBJ2-3
D gene: -
CDR3 DNA: TGTGCCAGCGGTTCGTTCCACCGGAGCACAGATACGCAGTATTTT
CDR3 protein: CASGSFHRSTDTQYF

V gene: TRBV10-3
CDR3 length: 15
J gene: TRBJ2-5
D gene: -
CDR3 DNA: TGTGCCATCAGTGAGGTCACCGTGAGGGCAGAGACCCAGTACTTC
CDR3 protein: CAISEVTVRAETQYF

V gene: TRBV28
CDR3 length: 12
J gene: TRBJ1-4
D gene: -
CDR3 DNA: TGTGCCAGCGGGGGGGGATTGGAGAAACTGTTTTTT
CDR3 protein: CASGGGLEKLFF

V gene: TRBV29-1
CDR3 length: 12
J gene: TRBJ1-2
D gene: TRBD1
CDR3 DNA: TGCAGCGTTGGGACAGGGCCCTATGGCTACACCTTC
CDR3 protein: CSVGTGPYGYTF

V gene: TRBV15
CDR3 length: 17
J gene: TRBJ1-5
D gene: TRBD1
CDR3 DNA: TGTGCCACCAGCAGAGATCGACAGGGGGCCGGCAATCAGCCCCAGCATTTT
CDR3 protein: CATSRDRQGAGNQPQHF

V gene: TRBV5-1
CDR3 length: 21
J gene: TRBJ1-1
D gene: TRBD1
CDR3 DNA: TGCGCCAGCAGCTTGACTACTACTCCGGGACAGGGGGCCGTAGGGAACACTGAAGCTTTCTTT
CDR3 protein: CASSLTTTPGQGAVGNTEAFF

V gene: TRBV6-5
CDR3 length: 14
J gene: TRBJ1-5
D gene: TRBD1
CDR3 DNA: TGTGCCAGCAGGACAGGGGGCAGAGGGCAGCCCCAGCATTTT
CDR3 protein: CASRTGGRGQPQHF

V gene: TRBV6-1
CDR3 length: 16
J gene: TRBJ1-2
D gene: TRBD1
CDR3 DNA: TGTGCCAGCAGTGAAACGGGACAGGGCCATTCCTATGGCTACACCTTC
CDR3 protein: CASSETGQGHSYGYTF

V gene: TRBV2
CDR3 length: 13
J gene: TRBJ1-2
D gene: -
CDR3 DNA: TGTGCCAGCAGTGAAACAGCCTTTTATGGCTACACCTTC
CDR3 protein: CASSETAFYGYTF

V gene: TRBV4-2
CDR3 length: 14
J gene: TRBJ2-7
D gene: -
CDR3 DNA: TGTGCCAGCAGCTCTGGACAAGAATTCTACGAGCAGTACTTC
CDR3 protein: CASSSGQEFYEQYF

V gene: TRBV5-4
CDR3 length: 15
J gene: TRBJ2-1
D gene: TRBD1
CDR3 DNA: TGTGCCAGCAGCTCCCGACAGGGCTCCTACAATGAGCAGTTCTTC
CDR3 protein: CASSSRQGSYNEQFF

V gene: TRBV5-1
CDR3 length: 16
J gene: TRBJ2-2
D gene: TRBD1
CDR3 DNA: TGCGCCAGCAGCTTGTGGGACAGGGAGGCTGGCGGGGAGCTGTTTTTT
CDR3 protein: CASSLWDREAGGELFF

V gene: TRBV7-9
CDR3 length: 14
J gene: TRBJ2-5
D gene: -
CDR3 DNA: TGTGCCAGCAGCTTAGTAGCTCCCCAAGAGACCCAGTACTTC
CDR3 protein: CASSLVAPQETQYF

V gene: TRBV7-9
CDR3 length: 15
J gene: TRBJ2-1
D gene: -
CDR3 DNA: TGTGCCAGCAGCAGTTGGGCAGGGCTCGGCAATGAGCAGTTCTTC
CDR3 protein: CASSSWAGLGNEQFF

V gene: TRBV7-9
CDR3 length: 14
J gene: TRBJ2-7
D gene: TRBD1
CDR3 DNA: TGTGCCAGCAGCCAGGGACAGGCCGACTACGAGCAGTACTTC
CDR3 protein: CASSQGQADYEQYF

V gene: TRBV15
CDR3 length: 13
J gene: TRBJ2-7
D gene: -
CDR3 DNA: TGTGCCACCAGCAGGGACAGAAACTACGAGCAGTACTTC
CDR3 protein: CATSRDRNYEQYF

V gene: TRBV5-1
CDR3 length: 15
J gene: TRBJ2-7
D gene: TRBD2
CDR3 DNA: TGCGCCAGCAGCTTGGGACTAGCGGGAGAGGCCGAGCAGTACTTC
CDR3 protein: CASSLGLAGEAEQYF

V gene: TRBV11-2
CDR3 length: 13
J gene: TRBJ2-2
D gene: -
CDR3 DNA: TGTGCCAGCAGCTGGGAGTGGGGCGGGGAGCTGTTTTTT
CDR3 protein: CASSWEWGGELFF

V gene: TRBV6-5
CDR3 length: 15
J gene: TRBJ1-2
D gene: -
CDR3 DNA: TGTGCCAGCAGTTACTCGACATGGGGAGCGGAGGGCTACACCTTC
CDR3 protein: CASSYSTWGAEGYTF

V gene: TRBV4-1
CDR3 length: 13
J gene: TRBJ2-2
D gene: -
CDR3 DNA: TGCGCCAGCAGCCTCAGACAGACCGAGGAGCTGTTTTTT
CDR3 protein: CASSLRQTEELFF

V gene: TRBV11-2
CDR3 length: 14
J gene: TRBJ2-1
D gene: TRBD2
CDR3 DNA: TGTGCCAGCAGCGCCCGGACTAGAGACAATGAGCAGTTCTTC
CDR3 protein: CASSARTRDNEQFF

V gene: TRBV29-1
CDR3 length: 14
J gene: TRBJ2-3
D gene: TRBD2
CDR3 DNA: TGCAGCGTTGAAGATGGGCGGGAGGCAGATACGCAGTATTTT
CDR3 protein: CSVEDGREADTQYF

V gene: TRBV4-1
CDR3 length: 15
J gene: TRBJ1-2
D gene: TRBD1
CDR3 DNA: TGCGCCAGCAGCCACGCCGACAGGGTAAGCGATGGCTACACCTTC
CDR3 protein: CASSHADRVSDGYTF

V gene: TRBV9
CDR3 length: 17
J gene: TRBJ1-2
D gene: -
CDR3 DNA: TGTGCCAGCAGCGTAGGTGAAGGGAAGGTCCAGGGCTATGGCTACACCTTC
CDR3 protein: CASSVGEGKVQGYGYTF

V gene: TRBV30
CDR3 length: 13
J gene: TRBJ1-5
D gene: -
CDR3 DNA: TGTGCCTGGAGTGAGGGGAGGGATCAGCCCCAGCATTTT
CDR3 protein: CAWSEGRDQPQHF

V gene: TRBV29-1
CDR3 length: 15
J gene: TRBJ2-7
D gene: -
CDR3 DNA: TGCAGCGTTGGTCATGGGCCAGCTGAAACCTACGAGCAGTACTTC
CDR3 protein: CSVGHGPAETYEQYF

V gene: TRBV10-3
CDR3 length: 14
J gene: TRBJ1-1
D gene: TRBD1
CDR3 DNA: TGTGCCATCAGCAAAGTCGGGACAGGAAGAGAAGCTTTCTTT
CDR3 protein: CAISKVGTGREAFF

V gene: TRBV7-9
CDR3 length: 16
J gene: TRBJ1-5
D gene: TRBD1
CDR3 DNA: TGTGCCAGCAGCCCGAGAGGACAGGGAGGCAATCAGCCCCAGCATTTT
CDR3 protein: CASSPRGQGGNQPQHF

V gene: TRBV5-1
CDR3 length: 13
J gene: TRBJ1-5
D gene: -
CDR3 DNA: TGCGCCAGCAGCATGGCAGACAATCAGCCCCAGCATTTT
CDR3 protein: CASSMADNQPQHF

V gene: TRBV14
CDR3 length: 14
J gene: TRBJ2-2
D gene: -
CDR3 DNA: TGTGCCAGCAGCCAAGACCTAAACACCGGGGAGCTGTTTTTT
CDR3 protein: CASSQDLNTGELFF

V gene: TRBV7-6
CDR3 length: 14
J gene: TRBJ1-2
D gene: TRBD1
CDR3 DNA: TGTGCCAGCAGCTTAGGACAGGGGAACTATGGCTACACCTTC
CDR3 protein: CASSLGQGNYGYTF

V gene: TRBV19
CDR3 length: 14
J gene: TRBJ1-2
D gene: -
CDR3 DNA: TGTGCCAGTAGCGAGATCGGGACAAGCTATGGCTACACCTTC
CDR3 protein: CASSEIGTSYGYTF